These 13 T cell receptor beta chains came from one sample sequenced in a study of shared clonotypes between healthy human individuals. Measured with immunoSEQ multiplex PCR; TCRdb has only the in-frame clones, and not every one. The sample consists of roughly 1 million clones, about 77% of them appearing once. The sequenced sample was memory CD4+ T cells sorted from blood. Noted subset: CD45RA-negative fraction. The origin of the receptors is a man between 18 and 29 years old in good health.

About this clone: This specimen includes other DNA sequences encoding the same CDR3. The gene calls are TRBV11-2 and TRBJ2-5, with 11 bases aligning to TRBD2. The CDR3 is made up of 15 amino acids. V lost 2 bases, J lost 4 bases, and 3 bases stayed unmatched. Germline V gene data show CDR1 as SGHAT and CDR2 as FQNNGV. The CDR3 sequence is CASSLLAGGGETQYF. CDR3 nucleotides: TGTGCCAGCAGCTTACTAGCGGGGGGTGGAGAGACCCAGTACTTC.

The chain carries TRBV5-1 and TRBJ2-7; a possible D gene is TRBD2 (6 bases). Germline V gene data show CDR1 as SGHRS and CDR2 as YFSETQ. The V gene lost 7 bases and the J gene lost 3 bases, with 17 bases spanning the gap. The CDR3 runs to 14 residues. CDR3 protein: CASSVTSPGYEQYF. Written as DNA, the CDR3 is TGCGCCAGCTCCGTTACTAGCCCCGGCTACGAGCAGTACTTC.

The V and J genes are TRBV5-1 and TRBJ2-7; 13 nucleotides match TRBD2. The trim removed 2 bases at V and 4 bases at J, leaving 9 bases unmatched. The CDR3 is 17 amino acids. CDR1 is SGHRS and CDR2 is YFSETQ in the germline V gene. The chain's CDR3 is CASSFGPKLAGGYEQYF. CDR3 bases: TGCGCCAGCAGCTTTGGTCCCAAACTAGCGGGGGGGTACGAGCAGTACTTC.

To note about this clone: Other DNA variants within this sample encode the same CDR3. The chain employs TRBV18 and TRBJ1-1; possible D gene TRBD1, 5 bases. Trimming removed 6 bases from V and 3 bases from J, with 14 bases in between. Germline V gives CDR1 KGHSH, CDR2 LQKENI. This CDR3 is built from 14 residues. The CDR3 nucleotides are TGTGCCAGCTCCCCGAGAACGGGGGACACTGAAGCTTTCTTT. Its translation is CASSPRTGDTEAFF. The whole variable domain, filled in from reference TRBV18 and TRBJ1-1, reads NAGVMQNPRHLVRRRGQEARLRCSPMKGHSHVYWYRQLPEEGLKFMVYLQKENIIDESGMPKERFSAEFPKEGPSILRIQQVVRGDSAAYFCASSPRTGDTEAFFGQGTRLTVV.

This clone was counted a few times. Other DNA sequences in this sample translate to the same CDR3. CDR3 nucleotide sequence: TGTGCCAGCAGCTTACCAGGATACGAGCAGTACTTC. The encoded protein is CASSLPGYEQYF. The V gene is TRBV5-4, the J gene TRBJ2-7, with D unclear. The germline V gene encodes CDR1 SGHNT and CDR2 YYREEE (reference sequence). This CDR3 contains 12 residues. V lost 2 bases and J 4 bases, leaving 7 bases between the germline ends.

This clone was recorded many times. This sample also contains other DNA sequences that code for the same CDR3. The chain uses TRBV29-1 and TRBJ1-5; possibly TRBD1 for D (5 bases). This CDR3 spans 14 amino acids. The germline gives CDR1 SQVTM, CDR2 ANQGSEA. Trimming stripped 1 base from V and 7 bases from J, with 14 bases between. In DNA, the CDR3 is TGCAGCGTTGAAGGATCAGGGTTAGGCCAGCCCCAGCATTTT. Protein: CSVEGSGLGQPQHF.

The CDR3 is CASSRTDRSEQFF. Here the CDR3 DNA reads TGTGCCAGCTCACGCACCGACCGGAGTGAGCAGTTCTTC. The genes are TRBV18 and TRBJ2-1; D remains unclear. The CDR3 totals 13 residues. Germline assignment: CDR1 KGHSH and CDR2 LQKENI. Trimming stripped 4 bases from V and 9 bases from J, with 13 bases between.

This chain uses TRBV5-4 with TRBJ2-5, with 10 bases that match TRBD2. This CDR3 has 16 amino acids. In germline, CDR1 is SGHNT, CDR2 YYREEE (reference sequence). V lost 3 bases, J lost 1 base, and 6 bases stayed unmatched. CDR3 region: CASSYPSGGFQETQYF. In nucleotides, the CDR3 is TGTGCCAGCAGCTACCCTAGCGGGGGATTCCAAGAGACCCAGTACTTC.

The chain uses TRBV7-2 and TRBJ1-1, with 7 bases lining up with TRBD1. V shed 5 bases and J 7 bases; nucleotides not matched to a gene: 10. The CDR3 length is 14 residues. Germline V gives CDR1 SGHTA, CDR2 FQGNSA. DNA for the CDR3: TGTGCCAGCAGCCTAAGACAGGGCCCCCTTGAAGCTTTCTTT. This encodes CASSLRQGPLEAFF.

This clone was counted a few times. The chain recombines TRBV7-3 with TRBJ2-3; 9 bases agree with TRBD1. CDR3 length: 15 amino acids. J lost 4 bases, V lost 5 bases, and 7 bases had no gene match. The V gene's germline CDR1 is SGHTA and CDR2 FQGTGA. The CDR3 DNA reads TGTGCCAGCAGCCCGTTCACAGGGGGCTCAGATACGCAGTATTTT. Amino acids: CASSPFTGGSDTQYF.

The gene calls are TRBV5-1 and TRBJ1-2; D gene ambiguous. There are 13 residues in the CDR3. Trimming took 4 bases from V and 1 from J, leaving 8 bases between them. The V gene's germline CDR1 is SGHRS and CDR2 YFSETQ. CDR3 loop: CASSLENNYGYTF. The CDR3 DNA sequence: TGCGCCAGCAGCCTCGAGAATAACTATGGCTACACCTTC.

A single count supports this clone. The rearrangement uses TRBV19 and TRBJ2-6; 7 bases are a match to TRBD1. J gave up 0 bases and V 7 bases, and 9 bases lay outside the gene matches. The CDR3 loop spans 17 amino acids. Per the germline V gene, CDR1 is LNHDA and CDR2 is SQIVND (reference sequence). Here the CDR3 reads CASTPQGGGSGANVLTF. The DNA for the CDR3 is TGTGCCAGTACCCCCCAAGGGGGCGGCTCTGGGGCCAACGTCCTGACTTTC.

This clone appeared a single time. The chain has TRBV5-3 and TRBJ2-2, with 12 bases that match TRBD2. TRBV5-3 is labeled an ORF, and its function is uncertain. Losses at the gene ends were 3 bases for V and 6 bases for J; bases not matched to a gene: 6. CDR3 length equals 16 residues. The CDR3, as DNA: TGTGCCAGAAGCTCCCGGACTAGCGGGGCTCCCGGGGAGCTGTTTTTT. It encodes CARSSRTSGAPGELFF.